Presented here are 5 T cell receptor beta chains from one specimen sequenced in a study of response to subunit inactivated influenza vaccine. TCRdb passed the RT-PCR reads through MiXCR, listing each CDR3 protein once. This sample has around 540,000 distinct CDR3 sequences, with around 11% found just once. Sequenced material: PBMCs from blood, taken on the day of vaccination. These receptors were taken from a man between 50 and 59 years old who received an inactivated influenza vaccine.

In this sample, this clonotype turned up many times. V is TRBV12-3 or TRBV12-4 and J is TRBJ2-7; a possible D gene is TRBD2 (6 bases). The CDR3 extends over 13 amino acids. V was clipped by 3 bases and J by 7 bases, with 13 bases between them. This CDR3 is CASSFGGGSEQYF. CDR3 in DNA: TGTGCCAGCAGTTTTGGGGGAGGAAGTGAGCAGTACTTC.

This clonotype has at least ten counts. V gene TRBV6-2 or TRBV6-3 combines with J gene TRBJ2-2; 8 bases align to TRBD1. Looked up from germline, CDR1 is MNHEY and CDR2 is SVGEGT. With 7 bases clipped from V and 2 bases from J, the junction kept 0 bases outside the gene matches. The CDR3 spans 13 residues. CDR3: CASTGGNTGELFF. DNA for the CDR3: TGTGCCAGCACAGGGGGCAACACCGGGGAGCTGTTTTTT.

This clonotype was detected a few times. V is TRBV7-2 and J is TRBJ1-2; D remains unclear. The length of the CDR3 is 13 residues. Trimming shortened V by 5 bases and J by 7 bases, and 14 bases separated the two germline ends. The V gene's germline CDR1 is SGHTA and CDR2 FQGNSA. The CDR3 region has the DNA TGTGCCAGCAGCGTAACCATAGGGAGTGGCTACACCTTC. Translation gives CASSVTIGSGYTF.

In this sample, this clonotype turned up many times. The V call is TRBV12-3 or TRBV12-4, the J call TRBJ1-1; D unresolved. Trimming removed 3 bases from V and 6 bases from J, with 11 bases in between. There are 13 residues in the CDR3. DNA of the CDR3: TGTGCCAGCAGTTTGATGGGTTTCCCTGAAGCTTTCTTT. It encodes CASSLMGFPEAFF.

The chain uses TRBV10-3 and TRBJ2-3, with D hard to call. Germline loops: CDR1 ENHRY, CDR2 SYGVKD. V shed 8 bases and J shed 1 base, with 16 bases lying between them. The CDR3 is 15 amino acids. CDR3 sequence: CAIRREPKGTDTQYF. The CDR3 nucleotides read TGTGCCATCCGAAGGGAACCTAAGGGCACAGATACGCAGTATTTT.